Here is one T cell receptor (beta chain) with its context. One end of the junction does not line up with germline, which may come from a read error. Other DNA sequences in this specimen translate into the identical CDR3. Sequenced by immunoSEQ multiplex PCR; TCRdb stores in-frame clones only, minus some. This table has under 600,000 clones, more than 95% appearing once. CDR3 length: 15 residues. Germline V gives CDR1 MGHRA, CDR2 YSYEKL. The data stem from a study of shared clonotypes between healthy human individuals. Material: naive CD4+ T cells sorted from blood. Subset noted: CD45RA+ positively selected. The sequence was obtained from a woman younger than 45 in good health. This chain links TRBV4-1 with TRBJ2-7; 8 nucleotides match TRBD1. CDR3 sequence reads: CASSQPGSGGYEQYF. The CDR3 bases are TGCGCCAGCAGCCAACCAGGGTCAGGGGGCTACGAACAGTACTTC.